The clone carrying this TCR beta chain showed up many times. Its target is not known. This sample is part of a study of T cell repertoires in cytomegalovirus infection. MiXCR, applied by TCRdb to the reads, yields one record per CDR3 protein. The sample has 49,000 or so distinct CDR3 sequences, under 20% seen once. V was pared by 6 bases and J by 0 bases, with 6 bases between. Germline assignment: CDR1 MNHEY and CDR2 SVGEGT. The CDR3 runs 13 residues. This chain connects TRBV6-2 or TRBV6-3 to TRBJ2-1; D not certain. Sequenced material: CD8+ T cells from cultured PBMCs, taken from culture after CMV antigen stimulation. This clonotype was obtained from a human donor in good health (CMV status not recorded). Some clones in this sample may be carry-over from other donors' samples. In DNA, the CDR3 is TGTGCCAGCAGAACTGACTCCTACAATGAGCAGTTCTTC. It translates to CASRTDSYNEQFF.